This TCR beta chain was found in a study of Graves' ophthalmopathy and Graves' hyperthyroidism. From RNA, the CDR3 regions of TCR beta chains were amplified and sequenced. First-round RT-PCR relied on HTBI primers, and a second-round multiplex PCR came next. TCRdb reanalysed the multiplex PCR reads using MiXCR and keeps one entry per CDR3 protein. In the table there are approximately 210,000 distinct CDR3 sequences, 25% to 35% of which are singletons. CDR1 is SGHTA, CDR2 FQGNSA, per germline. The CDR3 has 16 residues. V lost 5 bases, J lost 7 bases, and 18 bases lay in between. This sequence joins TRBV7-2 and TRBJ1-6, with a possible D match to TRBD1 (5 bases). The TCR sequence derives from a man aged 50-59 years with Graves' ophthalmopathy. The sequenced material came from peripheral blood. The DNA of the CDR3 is TGTGCCAGCAGCAGTCATCGGGGACGTAGGAATTCACCCCTCCACTTT. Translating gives CASSSHRGRRNSPLHF.